This record covers a single T cell receptor (beta chain). Its antigen is currently not known. Base quality data are lacking; no much larger clone is found one base away. Receptor libraries were prepared by the immunoSEQ multiplex PCR assay. For the multiplex PCR, a mixture combining 60 forward primers for TCR Vbeta segments and 13 reverse primers for TCR Jbeta segments was used. Amplification of the CDR3 region of rearranged TCR beta genes was performed with a multiplex PCR assay on genomic DNA. The amplified TCR beta libraries were sequenced on the Illumina HiSeq System as 87-base-pair reads. From the authors' description of their analysis: Across the roughly 670 repertoires, a later analysis counted 78 million or so unique TCR beta chains, 9.5 million to 13 million of which were shared by at least two donors. Raw reads were error-corrected and collapsed into unique sequences with a nearest-neighbor algorithm that merged closely related sequences to remove PCR and sequencing errors. V, D and J gene segments were assigned by aligning CDR3 sequences to IMGT reference sequences. Each retained sequence needed at least a six-nucleotide match to both a V gene segment and a J gene segment. Rearrangements were classified as productive when the CDR3 lacked stop codons and remained in frame with V and J, and all other rearrangements were classified as non-productive. CDR3 was defined by IMGT convention, running from the second conserved V-encoded cysteine to the conserved J-encoded phenylalanine. The earlier analysis of approximately 500 of the donors excluded sequences that lacked an unambiguous match to a single V gene segment. In an earlier analysis of approximately 590 of the donors, V segments were called functional above 56.7% productive rearrangements and were called segregating when the between-donor standard deviation exceeded 5%. A statistical classification framework was built to diagnose cytomegalovirus status from the catalog of TCR beta chain sequences. V and J gene assignment, in a later analysis, came from comparing TCR nucleotide sequences with IMGT/GENE-DB human TR gene sequences. The TCRdist pipeline was used in a later analysis to assign CDR3 sequences and most-parsimonious VDJ recombination scenarios. In a later analysis, each TCR beta chain was defined by its CDR3 amino acid sequence together with its V-gene family, and reads without a unique V-gene family were excluded. In a later analysis, nearly 600 highly shared, low-generation-probability nucleotide sequences were removed to address suspected cross-contamination and a sequencing artifact. A later analysis calculated a clonal expansion index for each public chain from normalized within-repertoire ranks of inferred template counts. A later analysis computed generation probabilities with a VDJ recombination model fitted to out-of-frame rearrangements, and checked the results against IGoR. Hypergeometric tests were used in a later analysis to score TCR-TCR, TCR-HLA and TCR-CMV co-occurrence, with a repertoire-size bias correction applied to the TCR pairs. False discovery rates were estimated in a later analysis by permuting HLA or CMV assignments 20 times. In a later analysis, co-occurring TCRs were grouped using DBSCAN, with TCRdist sequence similarity added in when clustering inside HLA-allele-positive subsets. Repertoires with fewer than 30,000 or more than 120,000 public chains were left out of co-occurrence clustering, as were about five repertoires with anomalous nucleotide sharing. The source is immuneACCESS, and TCRdb retained only in-frame sequences with V and J called. Part of the clones is not carried over; for the studies checked, unresolved V genes explain less than half of this, and the remainder is unexplained. That table is the source of V, J and clone size, and D and trimming were worked out from the DNA. Present in this sample are approximately 160,000 clones, 70% to 90% of which were seen just once. The ten biggest clones cover 0.77% of the sample.

In total, roughly 670 healthy bone marrow donors made up the cohort. At the time of sampling, all cohort members were nominally healthy, though unrecorded immune exposures were likely present. The donor tested CMV seronegative and was one of the 352 seronegative cohort members. A peripheral blood sample was provided by each donor, and peripheral blood mononuclear cells were used for TCR beta sequencing. Genomic DNA was extracted from the blood cell samples with the Qiagen DNeasy Blood Extraction Kit. The germline V gene sets CDR1 to LGHNA and CDR2 to YSLEER. V loses 1 base of germline sequence and J loses 2 bases, and the interval between the two ends is 12 bases. The CDR3 holds 16 amino acids from the cysteine to the phenylalanine. This entry keeps only the CDR3 DNA: 48 bases, framed from base 1. These data originate in a study of cytomegalovirus exposure and HLA in healthy donors (dated 2017 in TCRdb). Turning to the overall study: An earlier analysis of several hundred of the donors reported more than 250 Gb of sequence data and 117 million unique TCR beta sequences from about 200 million T cells. Both class I and class II loci were covered by HLA typing, at four-digit resolution. Several DR-DQ haplotypes were treated as single units for association and clustering because of strong linkage in the cohort. Among almost 400 genotyped donors of the cohort, an average of roughly 240,000 unique TCR beta nucleotide sequences were sequenced per donor, 15% to 20% of them non-productive. A later genetic analysis took genome-wide SNP genotypes for about 55% of the 666 donors and used that subset as a discovery cohort. The genetic ancestry cluster associated with self-reported Caucasian donors included about four fifths of the 398 genotyped donors. Every discovery cohort repertoire had been produced on one sequencing platform. The study profiled the T cell repertoires of more than 500 subjects by immunosequencing and related them to cytomegalovirus serostatus. An early release covering over 500 HLA-typed donors comprised around 300 gigabases of sequencing data and 85 million to 100 million unique TCR sequences. An earlier analysis of about 600 of the donors used high-throughput TCR beta sequencing to judge whether each TCR beta V gene segment behaved as functional or pseudogenic. A separate validation cohort of roughly 130 different subjects was used in addition to the approximately 670-subject first cohort. A later analysis re-examined previously published TCR beta repertoires from more than 550 donors and added high-resolution HLA genotyping to investigate patterns of TCR occurrence. The later analysis used no new phenotypic data to find candidate immune exposures, relying instead on TCR beta sequences and their occurrence across donors. The aim of the study was to test whether cataloging public T cell receptors could identify signatures of past pathogen exposure. Typing coverage varied by locus: 629-630 donors for A, B, C, DRB1 and DQB1; 500 to 550 for DQA1; more than 600 for DPA1; 450 to 480 for DPB1. To predict cytomegalovirus infection status, the study brought together high-throughput TCR immunosequencing, statistical association of individual TCRs with disease status, and machine learning. Donor age, sex, ethnicity and CMV serostatus were compiled together with the repertoire data. The research as a whole found: CMV serostatus was the only immune exposure information available for the cohort. Compared with the approximately 720-donor mean, donors in an Asian-associated ancestry cluster had fewer N-insertions in productive TCRs, according to a later genetic analysis. In this cohort, only TCR beta chains were sequenced, and detectable features were limited by the absence of alpha or paired-chain data. In a later genetic analysis, a missense DCLRE1C variant was associated with V-gene and J-gene trimming of TCR beta chains, and the association was replicated in an independent cohort. An earlier analysis of approximately 600 of the donors showed that most TCR beta V segments appeared in productive rearrangements either about 87% or about 30% of the time, which broadly matched IMGT annotations. When HLA alleles, especially DR and DQ, strongly co-occurred, TCR associations were difficult to assign to individual alleles. Correlated functional status among segregating V segments might reflect linkage disequilibrium, but an unknown experimental factor could not be ruled out. Roughly uniform sequencing depth across donors was assumed in presence/absence analyses, although this assumption may not hold. Across donors, most TCR sequences were observed very rarely, whereas some public TCRs were present in many individuals. The 87-base-pair reads could not distinguish some IMGT-functional V segments, including TRBV6-2 and TRBV6-3, so those segments were excluded. Three of the identified cytomegalovirus-associated TCR beta chains were confirmed in vitro to be specific for cytomegalovirus antigens. A later analysis reported that several top co-occurrence clusters appeared linked to parvovirus B19, influenza, CMV and Epstein-Barr virus. Because counts were too low, 15 to 20 rarely observed V segments, including chromosome 9 orphons, were left out of the earlier analysis of roughly 600 of the donors. The authors suggested that the approach could potentially be extended to other disease states and immunological phenotypes. A later analysis found that TCR association rates varied across HLA loci, with DRB1 alleles showing the most associated TCRs and HLA-C alleles the fewest. In a later analysis, most CMV-associated TCR beta chains were found to appear HLA-restricted, with HLA associations seemingly driven largely by CMV exposure. In a later analysis, HLA-associated TCR beta chains showed more clonal expansion and lower generation probabilities than non-associated chains that were equally common. Because HLA typing was missing for some donors at each locus, association tests included only the typed subset. A further reported finding was that TCR beta sequences accurately predicted the HLA-A and HLA-B alleles for most subjects in the first cohort. In a later analysis, some 17,000 TCR beta sequences were associated with specific HLA alleles at a false discovery rate of 0.05. A total of 150 or so TCR beta chains were listed by the study as associated with cytomegalovirus. The sequencing pipeline was judged likely to have produced a cluster of highly shared sequence variants as a technical artifact. The classifier was reported to diagnose cytomegalovirus status with high specificity and sensitivity in both the original cohort and the validation cohort.

The sample taken for sequencing was PBMCs. The chain is encoded by TRBV4-3 joined to TRBJ2-1; TRBD2 is a weak D gene call, 5 bases matching. The TCR was taken from a woman between 18 and 30 years old in good health and CMV-seronegative. The nucleotide sequence is given as TGCGCCAGCAGCCAAGTGGCTAGCTTGACCTACAATGAGCAGTTCTTC. It specifies CASSQVASLTYNEQFF.